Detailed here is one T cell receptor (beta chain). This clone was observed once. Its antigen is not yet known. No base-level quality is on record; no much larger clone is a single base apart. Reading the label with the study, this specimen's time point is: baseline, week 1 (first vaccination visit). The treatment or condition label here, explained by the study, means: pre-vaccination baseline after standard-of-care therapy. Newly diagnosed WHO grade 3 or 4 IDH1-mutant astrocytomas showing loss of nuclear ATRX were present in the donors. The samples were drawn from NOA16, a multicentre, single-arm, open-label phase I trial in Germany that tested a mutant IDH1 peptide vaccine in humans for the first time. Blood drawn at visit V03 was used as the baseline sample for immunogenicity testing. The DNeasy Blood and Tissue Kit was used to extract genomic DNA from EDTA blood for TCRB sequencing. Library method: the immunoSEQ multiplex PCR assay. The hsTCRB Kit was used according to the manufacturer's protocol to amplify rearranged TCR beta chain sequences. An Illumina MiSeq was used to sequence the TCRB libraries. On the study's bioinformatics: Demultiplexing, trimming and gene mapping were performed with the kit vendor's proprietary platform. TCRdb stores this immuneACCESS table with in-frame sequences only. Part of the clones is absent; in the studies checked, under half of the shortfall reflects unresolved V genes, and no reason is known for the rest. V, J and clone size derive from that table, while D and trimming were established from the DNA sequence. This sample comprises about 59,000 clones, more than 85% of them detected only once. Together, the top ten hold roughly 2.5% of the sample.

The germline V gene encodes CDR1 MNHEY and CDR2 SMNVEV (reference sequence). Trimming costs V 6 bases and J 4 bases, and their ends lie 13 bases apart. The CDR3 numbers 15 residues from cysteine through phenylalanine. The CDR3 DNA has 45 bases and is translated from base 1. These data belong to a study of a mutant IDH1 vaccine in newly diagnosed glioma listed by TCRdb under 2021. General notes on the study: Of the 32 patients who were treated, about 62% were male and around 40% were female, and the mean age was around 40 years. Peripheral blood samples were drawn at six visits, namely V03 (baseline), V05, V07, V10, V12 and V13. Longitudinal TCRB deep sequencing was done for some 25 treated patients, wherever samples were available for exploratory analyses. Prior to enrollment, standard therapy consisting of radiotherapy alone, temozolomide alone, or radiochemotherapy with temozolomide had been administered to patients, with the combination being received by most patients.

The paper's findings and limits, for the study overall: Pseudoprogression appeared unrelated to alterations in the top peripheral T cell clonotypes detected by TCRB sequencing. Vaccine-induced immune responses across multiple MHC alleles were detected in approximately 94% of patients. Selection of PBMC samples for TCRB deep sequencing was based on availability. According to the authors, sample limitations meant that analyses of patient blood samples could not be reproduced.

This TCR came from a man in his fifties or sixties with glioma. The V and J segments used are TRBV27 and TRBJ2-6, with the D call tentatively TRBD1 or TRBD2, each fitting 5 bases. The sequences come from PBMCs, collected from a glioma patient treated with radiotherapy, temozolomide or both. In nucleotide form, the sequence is TGTGCCAGCAGCGGGGACCTGGCAGGGGCCAACGTCCTGACTTTC. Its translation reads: CASSGDLAGANVLTF.